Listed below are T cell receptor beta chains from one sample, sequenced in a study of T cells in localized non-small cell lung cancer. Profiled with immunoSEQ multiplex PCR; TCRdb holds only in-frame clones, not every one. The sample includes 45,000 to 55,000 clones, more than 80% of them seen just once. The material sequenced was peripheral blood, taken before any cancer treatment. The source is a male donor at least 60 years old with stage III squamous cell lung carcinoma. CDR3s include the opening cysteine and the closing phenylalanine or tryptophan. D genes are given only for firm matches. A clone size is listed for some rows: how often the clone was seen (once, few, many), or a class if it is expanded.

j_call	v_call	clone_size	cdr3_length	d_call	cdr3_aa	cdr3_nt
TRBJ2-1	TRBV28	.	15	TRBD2	CASRPAGDSYNEQFF	TGTGCCAGCAGACCAGCGGGGGACTCCTACAATGAGCAGTTCTTC
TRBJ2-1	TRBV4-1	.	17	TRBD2	CASSQARTSGRAVEQFF	TGCGCCAGCAGCCAAGCTCGGACTAGCGGGAGGGCCGTTGAGCAGTTCTTC
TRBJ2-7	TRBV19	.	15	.	CASSPRPDSSYEQYF	TGTGCCAGTAGTCCACGGCCGGACAGCTCCTACGAGCAGTACTTC
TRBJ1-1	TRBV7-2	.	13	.	CASSLRQESEAFF	TGTGCCAGCAGCTTACGACAGGAGTCTGAAGCTTTCTTT
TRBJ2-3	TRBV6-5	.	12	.	CASSGTWRTQYF	TGTGCCAGCAGTGGGACGTGGAGGACGCAGTATTTT
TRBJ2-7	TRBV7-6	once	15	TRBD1	CASSLATGESPRQYF	TGTGCCAGCAGCTTAGCGACAGGGGAGTCCCCCCGGCAGTACTTC
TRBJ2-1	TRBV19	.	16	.	CASSQTPRTPYNEQFF	TGTGCCAGTAGCCAGACCCCACGCACGCCCTACAATGAGCAGTTCTTC
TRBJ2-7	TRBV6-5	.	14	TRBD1	CASSKDRGAYEQYF	TGTGCCAGCAGTAAGGACAGGGGAGCCTACGAGCAGTACTTC
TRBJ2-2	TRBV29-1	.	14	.	CSVEVLANTGELFF	TGCAGCGTTGAGGTCCTCGCGAACACCGGGGAGCTGTTTTTT
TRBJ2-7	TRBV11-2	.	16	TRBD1	CASSLLRRQGSYEQYF	TGTGCCAGCAGCTTATTGAGGAGACAGGGGAGCTACGAGCAGTACTTC
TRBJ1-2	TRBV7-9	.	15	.	CASSLGAGPLYGYTF	TGTGCCAGCAGCTTAGGGGCAGGGCCCCTCTATGGCTACACCTTC
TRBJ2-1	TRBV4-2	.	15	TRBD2	CASSQGGALYNEQFF	TGTGCCAGCAGCCAGGGAGGGGCCCTCTACAATGAGCAGTTCTTC
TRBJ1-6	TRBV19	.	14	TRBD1	CASSGQGAYSPLHF	TGTGCCAGTAGTGGCCAGGGGGCTTATTCACCCCTCCACTTT
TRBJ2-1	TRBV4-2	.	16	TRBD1	CASSQEPTGPYNEQFF	TGTGCCAGCAGCCAAGAACCGACAGGGCCTTACAATGAGCAGTTCTTC